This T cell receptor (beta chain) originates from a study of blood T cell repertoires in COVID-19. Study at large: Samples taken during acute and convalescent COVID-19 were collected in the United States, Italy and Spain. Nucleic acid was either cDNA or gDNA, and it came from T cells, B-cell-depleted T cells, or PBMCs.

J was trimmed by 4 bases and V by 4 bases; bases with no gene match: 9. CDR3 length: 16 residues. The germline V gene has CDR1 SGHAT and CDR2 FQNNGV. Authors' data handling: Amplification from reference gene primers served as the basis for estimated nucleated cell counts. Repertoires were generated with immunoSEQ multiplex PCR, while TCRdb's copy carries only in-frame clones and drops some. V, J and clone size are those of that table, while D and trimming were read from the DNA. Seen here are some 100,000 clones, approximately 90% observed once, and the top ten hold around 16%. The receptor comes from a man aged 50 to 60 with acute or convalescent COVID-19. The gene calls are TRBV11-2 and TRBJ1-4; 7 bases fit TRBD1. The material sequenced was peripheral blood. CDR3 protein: CASSSPDRADNEKLFF. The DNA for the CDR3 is TGTGCCAGCAGCTCGCCCGACAGGGCGGATAATGAAAAACTGTTTTTT.